These T cell receptor beta chains were read from a single sample in a study of OX40 agonist ivuxolimab in advanced cancers. Data came from immunoSEQ multiplex PCR; TCRdb stores just in-frame clones and leaves some out. The table has 45,000 to 55,000 clones, about 86% seen once; the top ten hold around 1.6%. The sequencing used CD4+ or CD8+ T cells sorted from blood, collected in a trial of the OX40 agonist ivuxolimab. The receptor source for this set is an adult with an advanced solid tumor such as melanoma, head and neck, liver or kidney cancer. Each CDR3 is given with its conserved first and last residue.

TRBJ1-5	TRBV28	CASRSGTSSRPQHF
TRBJ2-5	TRBV18	CASSPEAQETQYF
TRBJ1-1	TRBV6-1	CASSDLGNTEAFF
TRBJ2-3	TRBV28	CASSPPSSTDTQYF
TRBJ2-7	TRBV7-6	CASSSGQGDYEQYF
TRBJ2-7	TRBV7-9	CASSQGQASSEQYF
TRBJ1-1	TRBV5-1	CASSLEGPVTEAFF
TRBJ2-3	TRBV2	CASTRLRSEDTQYF
TRBJ2-2	TRBV28	CASSFQAGELFF
TRBJ1-4	TRBV5-6	CASSYGTGDEKLFF
TRBJ1-2	TRBV28	CASSLGSYGYTF
TRBJ2-3	TRBV4-1	CASQGAGTDTQYF
TRBJ2-1	TRBV7-2	CASSLAVLGSGGYNEQFF
TRBJ2-1	TRBV9	CASSVSKSQEQFF
TRBJ1-2	TRBV11-3	CASSSLRDRGNYGYTF
TRBJ1-2	TRBV11-2	CASSPGRGDYYGYTF
TRBJ1-1	TRBV18	CASSPPGGADQAFF
TRBJ1-5	TRBV9	CASSLRGENYQPQHF
TRBJ1-1	TRBV14	CASSQGLRTVGWNTEAFF
TRBJ2-7	TRBV7-2	CASSLMGQGVGYYEQYF
TRBJ2-7	TRBV6-4	CASSGRVPFSYEQYF
TRBJ1-2	TRBV5-4	CASNQGGAHYGYTF
TRBJ2-2	TRBV6-6	CASKVDRNTGELFF